The rows below give T cell receptor beta chains drawn from one sample of a study of blood T cells in healthy people across ages. MiXCR was run by TCRdb on the 5' RACE reads, yielding one entry per CDR3 protein. The data contain roughly 1.6 million distinct CDR3 sequences, about 35% of them singletons. The sequenced sample consisted of blood. The receptor set was obtained from a woman in her 30s in good health. CDR3s include the opening cysteine and the closing phenylalanine or tryptophan. The order of the fields is D gene, J gene, clone size, V gene, CDR3 DNA, CDR3 protein. D genes are given only for firm matches. Expanded clones get a size class; other rows say once, few or many, or leave the size out.

D gene: TRBD2
J gene: TRBJ2-7
clone size: few
V gene: TRBV3-1
CDR3 DNA: TGTGCCAGCAGCCAAGGGACTAGCGGGGGGCCCTCCTACGAGCAGTACTTC
CDR3 protein: CASSQGTSGGPSYEQYF

D gene: .
J gene: TRBJ2-7
clone size: .
V gene: TRBV10-3
CDR3 DNA: TGTGCCATCACCAAGGACGGGGAAGGGTCCTACGAGCAGTACTTC
CDR3 protein: CAITKDGEGSYEQYF

D gene: .
J gene: TRBJ2-7
clone size: many
V gene: TRBV4-1
CDR3 DNA: TGCGCCAGCAGCCCCGCGAGGGCCTCGGGGTTTTACGAGCAGTACTTC
CDR3 protein: CASSPARASGFYEQYF

D gene: .
J gene: TRBJ2-7
clone size: many
V gene: TRBV29-1
CDR3 DNA: TGCAGCGTTATCCGGGACACTATTTACGAGCAGTACTTC
CDR3 protein: CSVIRDTIYEQYF

D gene: .
J gene: TRBJ2-4
clone size: few
V gene: TRBV18
CDR3 DNA: TGTGCCAGCTCCCCGCCAGCGGTAGCCAAAAACATTCAGTACTTC
CDR3 protein: CASSPPAVAKNIQYF

D gene: .
J gene: TRBJ1-2
clone size: .
V gene: TRBV20-1
CDR3 DNA: TGCAGTGCTAGAGATTGGCCCTCCTCCGGCGACTATGGCTACACCTTC
CDR3 protein: CSARDWPSSGDYGYTF

D gene: TRBD1
J gene: TRBJ1-2
clone size: few
V gene: TRBV7-9
CDR3 DNA: TGTGCCAGCAGCCCCGAAGTTCCGACAGGGGGCGACTATGGCTACACCTTC
CDR3 protein: CASSPEVPTGGDYGYTF

D gene: .
J gene: TRBJ2-7
clone size: few
V gene: TRBV5-6
CDR3 DNA: TGTGCCAGCAGCCCCCTGCGTGCGGGTGTCGCCTACGAGCAGTACTTC
CDR3 protein: CASSPLRAGVAYEQYF

D gene: TRBD2
J gene: TRBJ2-1
clone size: .
V gene: TRBV7-9
CDR3 DNA: TGTGCCAGCAGTAACGGACTAGCGGGAGGGCCGGGGGAGCAGTTCTTC
CDR3 protein: CASSNGLAGGPGEQFF

D gene: .
J gene: TRBJ2-7
clone size: .
V gene: TRBV11-2
CDR3 DNA: TGTGCCAGCAGCTTAGCCCTGGACAGTTTTTACGAGCAGTACTTC
CDR3 protein: CASSLALDSFYEQYF

D gene: .
J gene: TRBJ2-3
clone size: few
V gene: TRBV2
CDR3 DNA: TGTGCCAGCAGTGAACGACAGGCTCCCCGCACAGATACGCAGTATTTT
CDR3 protein: CASSERQAPRTDTQYF

D gene: .
J gene: TRBJ2-1
clone size: once
V gene: TRBV7-3
CDR3 DNA: TGTGCCAGCAGTTCCAGGGGGGGTGTATACAATGGGCAGTTCTTC
CDR3 protein: CASSSRGGVYNGQFF

D gene: TRBD2
J gene: TRBJ2-1
clone size: .
V gene: TRBV5-1
CDR3 DNA: TGCGCCAGCAGCGGCAAACTAGCGGGAGAACACAATGAGCAGTTCTTC
CDR3 protein: CASSGKLAGEHNEQFF

D gene: .
J gene: TRBJ2-5
clone size: few
V gene: TRBV7-9
CDR3 DNA: TGTGCCAGCAGCAGATTGCAGGGAATTGAGCAGTACTTC
CDR3 protein: CASSRLQGIEQYF

D gene: TRBD1
J gene: TRBJ2-3
clone size: few
V gene: TRBV9
CDR3 DNA: TGTGCCAGCAGCGTAGAGGGGATCGGGACAGGGAGGACAGATACGCAGTATTTT
CDR3 protein: CASSVEGIGTGRTDTQYF

D gene: TRBD1
J gene: TRBJ2-7
clone size: .
V gene: TRBV2
CDR3 DNA: TGTGCCAGCAGGGGGGGGACAGGGCCCCACGAGCAGTACTTC
CDR3 protein: CASRGGTGPHEQYF

D gene: .
J gene: TRBJ2-5
clone size: .
V gene: TRBV24-1
CDR3 DNA: TGTGCCACCAGTGATCTACAGGGCCCCCAAGAGACCCAGTACTTC
CDR3 protein: CATSDLQGPQETQYF

D gene: TRBD1
J gene: TRBJ1-4
clone size: .
V gene: TRBV4-1
CDR3 DNA: TGCGCCAGCAGCCAACCGACAGGGTTGGGTGAAAAACTGTTTTTT
CDR3 protein: CASSQPTGLGEKLFF

D gene: TRBD1
J gene: TRBJ1-2
clone size: few
V gene: TRBV6-5
CDR3 DNA: TGTGCCAGCAGTTACCTCCGGGACAGGGTAAATGGCTACACCTTC
CDR3 protein: CASSYLRDRVNGYTF

D gene: .
J gene: TRBJ1-4
clone size: .
V gene: TRBV29-1
CDR3 DNA: TGCAGCGTTGAATTCGAGGGCAGTGGTGAAAAACTGTTTTTT
CDR3 protein: CSVEFEGSGEKLFF

D gene: TRBD1
J gene: TRBJ1-4
clone size: .
V gene: TRBV5-1
CDR3 DNA: TGCGCCAGCAGCTCCGAGGGGGCCGTATATCGAACTAATGAAAAACTGTTTTTT
CDR3 protein: CASSSEGAVYRTNEKLFF

D gene: TRBD1
J gene: TRBJ2-5
clone size: .
V gene: TRBV5-1
CDR3 DNA: TGCGCCAGCAGCCTCCATGGGACAGGGGTAGGGGAGACCCAGTACTTC
CDR3 protein: CASSLHGTGVGETQYF

D gene: .
J gene: TRBJ2-1
clone size: .
V gene: TRBV30
CDR3 DNA: TGTGCCCGGTTGACTAACTACAATGAGCAGTTCTTC
CDR3 protein: CARLTNYNEQFF

D gene: TRBD1
J gene: TRBJ2-7
clone size: few
V gene: TRBV10-3
CDR3 DNA: TGTGCCATCTCCCCCAGGGGGAACGGCGCCTACGAGCAGTACTTC
CDR3 protein: CAISPRGNGAYEQYF

D gene: .
J gene: TRBJ2-2
clone size: few
V gene: TRBV20-1
CDR3 DNA: TGCAGTGCTAGGGACTCCGGGACTTCGAACACCGGGGAGCTGTTTTTT
CDR3 protein: CSARDSGTSNTGELFF

D gene: .
J gene: TRBJ1-2
clone size: .
V gene: TRBV10-2
CDR3 DNA: TGCGCCACCCAGGAAATGGGGCGCGACTATGGCTACACCTTC
CDR3 protein: CATQEMGRDYGYTF

D gene: .
J gene: TRBJ2-3
clone size: .
V gene: TRBV7-9
CDR3 DNA: TGTGCCAGCACCGCGGACTACCGGGGGCCAGATACGCAGTATTTT
CDR3 protein: CASTADYRGPDTQYF

D gene: .
J gene: TRBJ2-3
clone size: .
V gene: TRBV24-1
CDR3 DNA: TGTGCCACCAGTGATTTGGGCTCTACAGATACGCAGTATTTT
CDR3 protein: CATSDLGSTDTQYF

D gene: TRBD2
J gene: TRBJ2-7
clone size: once
V gene: TRBV20-1
CDR3 DNA: TGCAGTGCTACCCCTAGCGGGAGTACGTCGGGAAAAGGGCAGTACTTC
CDR3 protein: CSATPSGSTSGKGQYF

D gene: .
J gene: TRBJ1-1
clone size: .
V gene: TRBV27
CDR3 DNA: TGTGCCAGCAGTACAAGGGACGGAAGGAGGCTGAACACTGAAGCTTTCTTT
CDR3 protein: CASSTRDGRRLNTEAFF

D gene: TRBD1
J gene: TRBJ1-3
clone size: .
V gene: TRBV4-1
CDR3 DNA: TGCGCCAGCAGACTGGGACAGGGGGCCGGTGGAAACACCATATATTTT
CDR3 protein: CASRLGQGAGGNTIYF

D gene: TRBD2
J gene: TRBJ2-2
clone size: few
V gene: TRBV7-7
CDR3 DNA: TGTGCCAGCAGCTTAGATAGCGGGGACACCGGGGAGCTGTTTTTT
CDR3 protein: CASSLDSGDTGELFF

D gene: TRBD1
J gene: TRBJ2-5
clone size: .
V gene: TRBV7-9
CDR3 DNA: TGTGCCAGCAGCTCCGGACAGGGTCGGGACCAAGAGACCCAGTACTTC
CDR3 protein: CASSSGQGRDQETQYF

D gene: .
J gene: TRBJ2-3
clone size: once
V gene: TRBV28
CDR3 DNA: TGTGCCAGCAGTCCCCGACAACGTTTTAGGAATACGCAGTATTTT
CDR3 protein: CASSPRQRFRNTQYF

D gene: .
J gene: TRBJ2-6
clone size: many
V gene: TRBV29-1
CDR3 DNA: TGCAGCGTTGAGATACTAAATGGGGCCAACGTCCTGACTTTC
CDR3 protein: CSVEILNGANVLTF

D gene: .
J gene: TRBJ2-1
clone size: .
V gene: TRBV20-1
CDR3 DNA: TGCAGTCCGGTACAGGGGGGGCCGTTCTTC
CDR3 protein: CSPVQGGPFF

D gene: .
J gene: TRBJ2-1
clone size: .
V gene: TRBV12-3/TRBV12-4
CDR3 DNA: TGTGCCAGCAGTACGACGGTTCAAGAGACCCAGTTCTTC
CDR3 protein: CASSTTVQETQFF

D gene: .
J gene: TRBJ1-1
clone size: once
V gene: TRBV20-1
CDR3 DNA: TGCAGTGCTAGACGTGCTGGGGTGGTGAACACTGAAGCTTTCTTT
CDR3 protein: CSARRAGVVNTEAFF

D gene: .
J gene: TRBJ2-1
clone size: many
V gene: TRBV7-8
CDR3 DNA: TGTGCCAGCAGTCATGACAGGAGCTCCTACAATGAGCAGTTCTTC
CDR3 protein: CASSHDRSSYNEQFF

D gene: .
J gene: TRBJ2-1
clone size: few
V gene: TRBV5-1
CDR3 DNA: TGCGCCCGCAGAGCGGGCCTTAGCTCCTACAATGAGCAGTTCTTC
CDR3 protein: CARRAGLSSYNEQFF

D gene: .
J gene: TRBJ2-1
clone size: .
V gene: TRBV20-1
CDR3 DNA: TGCAGTGCTAGAGTTCAGGCCGGGAGATCCAATGAGCAGTTCTTC
CDR3 protein: CSARVQAGRSNEQFF